Below, 17 T cell receptor beta chains from the same sample are listed, as sequenced in a study of graft-versus-host responses after intestinal transplantation. Antigen specificity for these receptors is unknown. This table comes from immunoSEQ multiplex PCR, and its TCRdb copy is limited to in-frame clones, with some not included. The sample consists of about 70,000 clones, 90% of them appearing once. Source: unstimulated CD8+ T cells sorted from spleen or lymph node cells, taken before transplant. The receptors come from a human donor who was the organ donor for an intestinal transplant.

V and J are TRBV4-3 and TRBJ2-1; possible D gene TRBD2, 5 bases. Germline CDR1 reads LGHNA; CDR2 reads YSLEER. V lost 3 bases, J lost 6 bases, and 21 bases lay in between. The CDR3 spans 17 residues. The CDR3 nucleotides are TGCGCCAGCAGCCAGGATCCACCAGGCGGGTTAGGCAATGAGCAGTTCTTC. Encoded protein: CASSQDPPGGLGNEQFF.

The chain is built from TRBV4-2 and TRBJ1-2; D is possibly TRBD1 (5 bases). Trimming removed 3 bases at V and 3 bases at J, with 20 bases between. The CDR3 is 17 amino acids. Germline V gives CDR1 LGHNA, CDR2 YNFKEQ. CDR3 sequence (DNA): TGTGCCAGCAGCCATCCCTTGGGCAGGGCGGGAGACTATGGCTACACCTTC. Translating it yields CASSHPLGRAGDYGYTF.

The J gene is TRBJ2-3, the V gene TRBV9; D is perhaps TRBD2 (6 bases). Trimming removed 3 bases from V and 0 bases from J, with 11 bases in between. This CDR3 region has 15 residues. Looked up from germline, CDR1 is SGDLS and CDR2 is YYNGEE. CDR3: CASSGGRTSTDTQYF. In DNA, the CDR3 is TGTGCCAGCAGCGGGGGGAGGACTAGCACAGATACGCAGTATTTT.

In this sample, this clone turned up a few times. This chain links TRBV5-6 with TRBJ1-1; D is unclear. The CDR3 loop spans 14 amino acids. Germline lookup yields CDR1 SGHDT and CDR2 YYEEEE. The V end lost 0 bases, the J end lost 0 bases, and 6 bases lay between the germline ends. The CDR3 loop is CASSLEQMNTEAFF. The CDR3 DNA reads as TGTGCCAGCAGCTTGGAACAGATGAACACTGAAGCTTTCTTT.

CDR3 region: CASSLDSGPNNEQFF. In nucleotides, the CDR3 is TGTGCCAGCAGCTTAGACAGCGGGCCAAACAATGAGCAGTTCTTC. V and J are TRBV11-3 and TRBJ2-1, with D perhaps TRBD2 (6 bases). There are 15 residues in the CDR3. The germline V and J ends were trimmed by 0 bases and 5 bases, with 11 bases remaining between them. Germline CDR1 reads SGHNT; CDR2 reads YENEEA.

CDR3 sequence reads: CASTPTGARGAFF. For the CDR3, the DNA is TGTGCCAGCACCCCGACCGGGGCCAGGGGGGCTTTCTTT. V usage is TRBV6-5 and J usage is TRBJ1-1, with 7 bases lining up with TRBD1. The CDR3 is made up of 13 amino acids. Germline V gene lookup returns CDR1 MNHEY and CDR2 SVGAGI. V was clipped by 7 bases and J by 11 bases; unmatched bases: 13.

The chain is built from TRBV10-3 and TRBJ1-4, with a possible D match to TRBD1 (6 bases). Trimming cost V 6 bases and J 4 bases, with 12 bases left between them. This CDR3 region has 14 residues. CDR1 and CDR2 from the germline V gene are ENHRY and SYGVKD. CDR3: CAISDTGINEKLFF. CDR3 in DNA: TGTGCCATCAGCGACACAGGGATTAATGAAAAACTGTTTTTT.

The V and J genes are TRBV27 and TRBJ2-5; the D gene is possibly TRBD2 (6 bases). The CDR3 is made up of 12 amino acids. The V gene's germline CDR1 is MNHEY and CDR2 SMNVEV (reference sequence). Trimming shortened V by 3 bases and J by 5 bases, and 7 bases separated the two germline ends. CDR3 DNA sequence: TGTGCCAGCAGTTTTGGGGGGGAGACCCAGTACTTC. This gives the protein CASSFGGETQYF.

This clone has just a few counts. The V and J genes are TRBV6-6 and TRBJ2-2, with D possibly matching TRBD1 (6 bases). CDR1 and CDR2 (germline): MNHNY, SVGAGI (reference sequence). Trimming removed 0 bases from V and 8 bases from J, with 10 bases in between. This CDR3 region has 14 residues. This CDR3 is CASSYSTGLGELFF. DNA for the CDR3: TGTGCCAGCAGTTACTCTACAGGGTTGGGGGAGCTGTTTTTT.

The gene calls are TRBV9 and TRBJ2-3; 15 bases fit TRBD2. This CDR3 region has 15 residues. V dropped 3 bases and J dropped 4; count of bases not matched to a gene: 0. CDR1 and CDR2 (germline): SGDLS, YYNGEE. CDR3 sequence: CASSGTSGGADTQYF. As DNA, the CDR3 is TGTGCCAGCAGCGGGACTAGCGGGGGGGCAGATACGCAGTATTTT.

The chain uses TRBV7-3 and TRBJ2-1; no firm D call. The CDR3 extends over 13 amino acids. Germline-derived CDR1 and CDR2 are SGHTA and FQGTGA. V lost 4 bases and J 7 bases, leaving 11 bases between the germline ends. CDR3 amino acids: CASSSPLSNEQFF. The DNA for the CDR3 is TGTGCCAGCAGCTCGCCCCTCAGTAATGAGCAGTTCTTC.

The genes are TRBV6-5 and TRBJ1-5; D may be TRBD1 (5 bases). Germline V gene data show CDR1 as MNHEY and CDR2 as SVGAGI. CDR3 length: 14 amino acids. The V and J ends lost 6 bases and 0 bases respectively, with 9 bases between them. CDR3 protein: CASRGTSSNQPQHF. In nucleotides, the CDR3 is TGTGCCAGCAGGGGGACTAGTAGCAATCAGCCCCAGCATTTT.

V and J are TRBV2 and TRBJ1-2; 7 bases are a match to TRBD1. The trim removed 5 bases at V and 3 bases at J, leaving 6 bases unmatched. The CDR3 covers 14 residues. Germline assignment: CDR1 SNHLY and CDR2 FYNNEI. CDR3 sequence reads: CASSPRQGDYGYTF. The CDR3 nucleotides read TGTGCCAGCAGTCCACGACAGGGAGACTATGGCTACACCTTC. The full variable domain, rest sourced from reference TRBV2 and TRBJ1-2, is EPEVTQTPSHQVTQMGQEVILRCVPISNHLYFYWYRQILGQKVEFLVSFYNNEISEKSEIFDDQFSVERPDGSNFTLKIRSTKLEDSAMYFCASSPRQGDYGYTFGSGTRLTVV.

The chain carries TRBV4-3 and TRBJ1-2, with TRBD1 matching 8 bases. The V gene's germline CDR1 is LGHNA and CDR2 YSLEER. This CDR3 has 14 residues. V lost 1 base to trimming and J lost 2 bases; unmatched junction nucleotides: 0. The CDR3: CASSQGTGNYGYTF. DNA of the CDR3: TGCGCCAGCAGCCAAGGGACAGGGAACTATGGCTACACCTTC.

V gene TRBV2 combines with J gene TRBJ1-4; 9 bases agree with TRBD1. This CDR3 is built from 16 residues. The germline gives CDR1 SNHLY, CDR2 FYNNEI. Germline trimming cut 6 bases from V and 7 bases from J; bases unmatched to any gene: 12. CDR3 sequence (DNA): TGTGCCAGCAGCCCTGACAGGGGGAACCTGGCTGAAAAACTGTTTTTT. It is translated as CASSPDRGNLAEKLFF. Together with reference TRBV2 and TRBJ1-4, the CDR3 gives the full variable domain: EPEVTQTPSHQVTQMGQEVILRCVPISNHLYFYWYRQILGQKVEFLVSFYNNEISEKSEIFDDQFSVERPDGSNFTLKIRSTKLEDSAMYFCASSPDRGNLAEKLFFGSGTQLSVL.

The genes are TRBV7-9 and TRBJ1-3; no firm D call. The CDR3 extends over 15 amino acids. The germline V and J ends were trimmed by 6 bases and 0 bases, with 12 bases remaining between them. Per the germline V gene, CDR1 is SEHNR and CDR2 is FQNEAQ (reference sequence). The CDR3 DNA reads TGTGCCAGCAGATCCGGGGAAAGCTCTGGAAACACCATATATTTT. Protein product: CASRSGESSGNTIYF.

The J gene is TRBJ1-6, the V gene TRBV7-9; possibly TRBD1 for D (6 bases). CDR1 SEHNR and CDR2 FQNEAQ come from the germline V gene (reference sequence). V was clipped by 2 bases and J by 2 bases, with 13 bases between them. The CDR3 totals 17 residues. The CDR3 DNA reads TGTGCCAGCAGCTTATTAGAGGGGGGGACCTATAATTCACCCCTCCACTTT. This codes for CASSLLEGGTYNSPLHF.